This T cell receptor (beta chain) was documented in a study of control samples from healthy donors and cancer patients. Profiled with immunoSEQ multiplex PCR; TCRdb holds only in-frame clones, not every one. The sample lists tens of thousands of clones, approximately 89% occurring once. The germline V gene encodes CDR1 LNHDA and CDR2 SQIVND (reference sequence). Trimming took 4 bases from V and 0 from J; bases not matched to a gene: 7. The CDR3 has 16 residues. Sequencing was performed on PBMCs. The rearrangement links TRBV19 to TRBJ2-3; 7 nucleotides align to TRBD1. This TCR derives from a man aged 40-50 years with colorectal cancer. This CDR3 is CASSTGTVLSTDTQYF. The CDR3 DNA is TGTGCCAGTAGTACTGGGACAGTCCTTAGCACAGATACGCAGTATTTT.